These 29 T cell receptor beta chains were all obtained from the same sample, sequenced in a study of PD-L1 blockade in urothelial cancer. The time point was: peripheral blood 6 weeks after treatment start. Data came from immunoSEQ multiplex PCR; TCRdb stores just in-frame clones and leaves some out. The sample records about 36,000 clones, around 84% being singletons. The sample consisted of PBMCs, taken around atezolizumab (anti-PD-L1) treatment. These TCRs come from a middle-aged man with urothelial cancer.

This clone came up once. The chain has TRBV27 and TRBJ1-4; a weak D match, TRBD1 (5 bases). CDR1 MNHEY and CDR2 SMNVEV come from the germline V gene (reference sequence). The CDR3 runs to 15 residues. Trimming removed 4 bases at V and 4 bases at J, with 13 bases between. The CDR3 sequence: CASSSAGGVNEKLFF. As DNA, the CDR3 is TGTGCCAGCAGTTCGGCCGGGGGGGTTAATGAAAAACTGTTTTTT.

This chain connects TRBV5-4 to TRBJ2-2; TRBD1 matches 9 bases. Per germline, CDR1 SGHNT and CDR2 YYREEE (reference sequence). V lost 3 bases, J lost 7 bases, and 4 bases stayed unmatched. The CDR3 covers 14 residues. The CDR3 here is CASSSQGASGELFF. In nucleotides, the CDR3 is TGTGCCAGCAGCTCACAGGGGGCTAGCGGGGAGCTGTTTTTT.

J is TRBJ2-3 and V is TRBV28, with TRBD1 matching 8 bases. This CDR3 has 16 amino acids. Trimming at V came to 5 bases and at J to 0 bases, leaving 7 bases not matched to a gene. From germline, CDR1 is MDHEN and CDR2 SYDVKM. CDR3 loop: CASSPQGAGSTDTQYF. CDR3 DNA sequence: TGTGCCAGCAGTCCGCAGGGGGCGGGAAGCACAGATACGCAGTATTTT.

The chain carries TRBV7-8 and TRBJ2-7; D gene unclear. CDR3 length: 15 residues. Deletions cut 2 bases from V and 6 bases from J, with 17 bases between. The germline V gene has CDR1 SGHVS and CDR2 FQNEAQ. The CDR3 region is CASSLSAAPLAEQYF. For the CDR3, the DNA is TGTGCCAGCAGCTTAAGCGCGGCCCCTCTTGCCGAGCAGTACTTC.

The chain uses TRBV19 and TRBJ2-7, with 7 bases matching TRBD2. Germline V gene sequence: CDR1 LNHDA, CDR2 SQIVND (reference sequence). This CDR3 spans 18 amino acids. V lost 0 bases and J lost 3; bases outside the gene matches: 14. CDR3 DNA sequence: TGTGCCAGTAGTATAGAAGCGGGAAACTCCGACTTTTTCTACGAGCAGTACTTC. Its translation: CASSIEAGNSDFFYEQYF.

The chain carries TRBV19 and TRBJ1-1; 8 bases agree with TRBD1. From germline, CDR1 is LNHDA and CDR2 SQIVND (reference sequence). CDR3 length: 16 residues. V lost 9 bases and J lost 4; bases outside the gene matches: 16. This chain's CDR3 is CASGAQAGGVVTEAFF. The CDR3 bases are TGTGCCAGCGGGGCCCAGGCAGGGGGCGTCGTCACTGAAGCTTTCTTT.

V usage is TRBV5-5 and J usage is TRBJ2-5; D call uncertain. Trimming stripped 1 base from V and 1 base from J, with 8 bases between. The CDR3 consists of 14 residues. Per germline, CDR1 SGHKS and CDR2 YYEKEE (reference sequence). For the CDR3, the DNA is TGTGCCAGCAGCTTGCCGACGGGCCAAGAGACCCAGTACTTC. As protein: CASSLPTGQETQYF.

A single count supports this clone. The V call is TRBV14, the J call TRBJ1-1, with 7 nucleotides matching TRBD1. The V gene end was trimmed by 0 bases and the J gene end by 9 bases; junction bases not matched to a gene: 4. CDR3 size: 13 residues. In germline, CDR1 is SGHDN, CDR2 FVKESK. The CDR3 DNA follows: TGTGCCAGCAGCCAAGAGAGGGGGCTCAAAGCTTTCTTT. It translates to CASSQERGLKAFF.

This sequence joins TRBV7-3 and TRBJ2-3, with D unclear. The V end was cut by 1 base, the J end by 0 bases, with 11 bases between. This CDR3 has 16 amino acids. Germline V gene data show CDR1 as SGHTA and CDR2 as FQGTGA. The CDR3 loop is CASSLSAATSTDTQYF. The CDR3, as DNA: TGTGCCAGCAGCTTAAGCGCTGCCACTAGCACAGATACGCAGTATTTT.

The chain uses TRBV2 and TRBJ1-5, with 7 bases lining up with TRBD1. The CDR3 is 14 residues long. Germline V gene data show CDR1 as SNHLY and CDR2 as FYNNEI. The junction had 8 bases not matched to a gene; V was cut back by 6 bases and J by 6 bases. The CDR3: CASSQGVGSQPQHF. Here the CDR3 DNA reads TGTGCCAGCAGCCAGGGGGTAGGGAGTCAGCCCCAGCATTTT.

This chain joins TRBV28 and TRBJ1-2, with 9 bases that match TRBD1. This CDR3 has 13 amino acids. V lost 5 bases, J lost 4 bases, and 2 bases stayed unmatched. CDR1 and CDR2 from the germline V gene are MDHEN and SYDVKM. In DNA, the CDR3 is TGTGCCAGCAGTCGGGACAGGGCCTATGGCTACACCTTC. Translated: CASSRDRAYGYTF.

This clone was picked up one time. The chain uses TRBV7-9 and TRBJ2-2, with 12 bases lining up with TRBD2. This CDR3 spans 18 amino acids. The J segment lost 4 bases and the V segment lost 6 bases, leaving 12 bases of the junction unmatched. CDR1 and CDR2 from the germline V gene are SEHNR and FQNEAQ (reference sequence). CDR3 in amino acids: CASSSIRPGLAGTGELFF. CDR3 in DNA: TGTGCCAGCAGTTCCATTCGACCGGGACTAGCGGGCACCGGGGAGCTGTTTTTT. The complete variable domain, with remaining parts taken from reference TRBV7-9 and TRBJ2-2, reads DTGVSQNPRHKITKRGQNVTFRCDPISEHNRLYWYRQTLGQGPEFLTYFQNEAQLEKSRLLSDRFSAERPKGSFSTLEIQRTEQGDSAMYLCASSSIRPGLAGTGELFFGEGSRLTVL.

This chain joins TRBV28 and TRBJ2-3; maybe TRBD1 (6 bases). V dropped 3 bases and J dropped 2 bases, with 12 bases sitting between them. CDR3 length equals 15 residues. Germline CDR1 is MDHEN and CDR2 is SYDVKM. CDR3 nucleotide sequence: TGTGCCAGCAGTTTTGGGACAAAACTCACAGATACGCAGTATTTT. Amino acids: CASSFGTKLTDTQYF.

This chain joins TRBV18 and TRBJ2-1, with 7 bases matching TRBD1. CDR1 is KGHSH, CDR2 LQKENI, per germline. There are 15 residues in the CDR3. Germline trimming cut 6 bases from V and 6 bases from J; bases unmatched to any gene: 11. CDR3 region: CASSYTGTASNEQFF. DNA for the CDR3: TGTGCCAGCTCTTACACCGGGACAGCCTCCAATGAGCAGTTCTTC.

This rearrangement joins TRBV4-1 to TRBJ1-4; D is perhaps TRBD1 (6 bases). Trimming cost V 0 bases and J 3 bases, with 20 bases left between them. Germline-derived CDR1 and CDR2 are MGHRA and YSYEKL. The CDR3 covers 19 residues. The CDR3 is CASSQDPRGAQVANEKLFF. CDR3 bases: TGCGCCAGCAGCCAAGATCCTCGGGGGGCGCAGGTTGCTAATGAAAAACTGTTTTTT.

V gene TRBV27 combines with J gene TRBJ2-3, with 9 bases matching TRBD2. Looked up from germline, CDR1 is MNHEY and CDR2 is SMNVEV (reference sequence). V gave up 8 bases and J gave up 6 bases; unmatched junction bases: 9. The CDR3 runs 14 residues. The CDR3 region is CASRLAGTRDTQYF. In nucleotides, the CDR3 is TGTGCCAGCCGTCTAGCGGGGACGCGGGATACGCAGTATTTT.

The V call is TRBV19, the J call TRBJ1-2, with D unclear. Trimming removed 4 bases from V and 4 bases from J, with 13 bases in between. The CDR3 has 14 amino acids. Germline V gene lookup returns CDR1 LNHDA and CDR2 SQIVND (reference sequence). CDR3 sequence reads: CASSTTPATYGYTF. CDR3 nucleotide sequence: TGTGCCAGTAGTACGACTCCGGCGACCTATGGCTACACCTTC.

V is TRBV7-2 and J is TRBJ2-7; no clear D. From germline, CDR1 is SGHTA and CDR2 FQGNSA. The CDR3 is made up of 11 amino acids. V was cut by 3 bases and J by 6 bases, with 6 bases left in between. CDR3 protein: CASSFDTEQYF. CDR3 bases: TGTGCCAGCAGCTTCGACACCGAGCAGTACTTC.

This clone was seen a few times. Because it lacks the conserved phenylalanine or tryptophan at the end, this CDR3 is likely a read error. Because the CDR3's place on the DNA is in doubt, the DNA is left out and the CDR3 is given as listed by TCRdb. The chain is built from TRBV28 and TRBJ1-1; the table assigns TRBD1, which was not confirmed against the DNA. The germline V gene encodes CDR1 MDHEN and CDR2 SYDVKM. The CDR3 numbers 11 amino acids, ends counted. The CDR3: CASRSTGGLKV.

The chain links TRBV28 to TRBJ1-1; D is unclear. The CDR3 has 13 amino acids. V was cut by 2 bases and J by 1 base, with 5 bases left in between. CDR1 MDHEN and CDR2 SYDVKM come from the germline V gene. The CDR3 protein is CASSLLRNTEAFF. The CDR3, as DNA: TGTGCCAGCAGTTTACTCAGGAACACTGAAGCTTTCTTT.

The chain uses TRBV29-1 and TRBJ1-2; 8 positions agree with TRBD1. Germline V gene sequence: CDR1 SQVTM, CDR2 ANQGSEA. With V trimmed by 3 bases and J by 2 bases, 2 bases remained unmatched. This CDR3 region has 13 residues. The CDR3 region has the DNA TGCAGCGTTGATAACAGGGGGAACTATGGCTACACCTTC. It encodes CSVDNRGNYGYTF. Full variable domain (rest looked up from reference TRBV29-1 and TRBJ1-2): SAVISQKPSRDICQRGTSLTIQCQVDSQVTMMFWYRQQPGQSLTLIATANQGSEATYESGFVIDKFPISRPNLTFSTLTVSNMSPEDSSIYLCSVDNRGNYGYTFGSGTRLTVV.

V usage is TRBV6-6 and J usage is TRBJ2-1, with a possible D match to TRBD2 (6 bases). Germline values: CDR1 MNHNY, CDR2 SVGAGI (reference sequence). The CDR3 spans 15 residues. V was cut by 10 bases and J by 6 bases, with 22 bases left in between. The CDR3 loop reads CATQTSGTLSNEQFF. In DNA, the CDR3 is TGTGCCACCCAAACTTCCGGGACTCTTAGCAATGAGCAGTTCTTC.

Written as DNA, the CDR3 is TGTGCCAGTAGTTTACAGGGATTATATCAGCCCCAGCATTTT. It encodes CASSLQGLYQPQHF. The genes are TRBV19 and TRBJ1-5; tentative D call: TRBD1 (6 bases). The germline V gene has CDR1 LNHDA and CDR2 SQIVND (reference sequence). Trimming pared 5 bases from V and 5 bases from J, leaving 13 bases between. The CDR3 consists of 14 residues.

This CDR3 reads CASKLAGGPGTDTQYF. In nucleotides, the CDR3 is TGTGCCAGCAAACTAGCGGGAGGGCCGGGGACAGATACGCAGTATTTT. The chain recombines TRBV28 with TRBJ2-3, with 13 bases matching TRBD2. After removal of 7 bases from V and 3 bases from J, the junction contained 7 bases not matched to a gene. CDR1 MDHEN and CDR2 SYDVKM come from the germline V gene. This CDR3 region has 16 residues.

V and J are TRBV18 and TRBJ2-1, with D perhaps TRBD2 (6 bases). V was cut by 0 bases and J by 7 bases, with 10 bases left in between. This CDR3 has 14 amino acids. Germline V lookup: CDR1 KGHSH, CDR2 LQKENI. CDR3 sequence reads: CASSPPSGRNEQFF. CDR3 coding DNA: TGTGCCAGCTCACCACCTTCAGGGAGGAATGAGCAGTTCTTC. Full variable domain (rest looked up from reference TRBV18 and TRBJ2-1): NAGVMQNPRHLVRRRGQEARLRCSPMKGHSHVYWYRQLPEEGLKFMVYLQKENIIDESGMPKERFSAEFPKEGPSILRIQQVVRGDSAAYFCASSPPSGRNEQFFGPGTRLTVL.

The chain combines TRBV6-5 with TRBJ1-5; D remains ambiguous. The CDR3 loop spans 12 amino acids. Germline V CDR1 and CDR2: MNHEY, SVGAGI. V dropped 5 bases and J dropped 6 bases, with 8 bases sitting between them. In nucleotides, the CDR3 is TGTGCCAGCAGTCGTAGCGGTCAGCCCCAGCATTTT. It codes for CASSRSGQPQHF.

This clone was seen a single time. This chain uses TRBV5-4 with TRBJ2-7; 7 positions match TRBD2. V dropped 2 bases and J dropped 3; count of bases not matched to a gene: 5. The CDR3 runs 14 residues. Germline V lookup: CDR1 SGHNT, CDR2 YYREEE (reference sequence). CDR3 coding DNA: TGTGCCAGCAGCTTAGCGGGAATGGGCTACGAGCAGTACTTC. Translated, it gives CASSLAGMGYEQYF.

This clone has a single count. The CDR3 nucleotides read TGCGCCACCCGAACAGGGGACGCTGGAAACACCATATATTTT. Its protein product is CATRTGDAGNTIYF. J is TRBJ1-3 and V is TRBV5-1, with 7 bases aligning to TRBD1. Germline CDR1 is SGHRS and CDR2 is YFSETQ. The J segment lost 2 bases and the V segment lost 9 bases, leaving 8 bases of the junction unmatched. CDR3 length: 14 residues.

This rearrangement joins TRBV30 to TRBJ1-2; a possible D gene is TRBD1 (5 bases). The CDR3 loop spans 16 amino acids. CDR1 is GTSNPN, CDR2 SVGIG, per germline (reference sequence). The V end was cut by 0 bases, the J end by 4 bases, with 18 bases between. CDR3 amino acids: CAWSVRGAAGLYGYTF. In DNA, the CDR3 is TGTGCCTGGAGTGTCAGAGGGGCCGCGGGACTCTATGGCTACACCTTC.